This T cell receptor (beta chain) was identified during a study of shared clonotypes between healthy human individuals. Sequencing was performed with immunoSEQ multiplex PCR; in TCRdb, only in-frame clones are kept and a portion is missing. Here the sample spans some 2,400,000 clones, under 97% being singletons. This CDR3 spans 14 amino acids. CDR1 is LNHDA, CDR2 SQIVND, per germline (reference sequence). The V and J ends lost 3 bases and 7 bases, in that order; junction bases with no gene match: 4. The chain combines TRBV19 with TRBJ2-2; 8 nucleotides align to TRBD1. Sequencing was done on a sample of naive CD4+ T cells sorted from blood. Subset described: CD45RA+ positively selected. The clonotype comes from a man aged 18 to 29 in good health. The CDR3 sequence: CASSMDRAVGELFF. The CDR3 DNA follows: TGTGCCAGTAGTATGGACAGGGCAGTCGGGGAGCTGTTTTTT. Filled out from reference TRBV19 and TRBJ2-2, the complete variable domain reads DGGITQSPKYLFRKEGQNVTLSCEQNLNHDAMYWYRQDPGQGLRLIYYSQIVNDFQKGDIAEGYSVSREKKESFPLTVTSAQKNPTAFYLCASSMDRAVGELFFGEGSRLTVL.